These T cell receptor beta chains were read from a single sample in a study of naive and memory T cell subsets. TCRdb re-analysed the UMI-ligation and nested PCR reads in MiXCR, keeping a single row per CDR3 protein. Found here are roughly 5,400 distinct CDR3 sequences, 7% of them singletons; the top ten hold less than 50%. The sample taken for sequencing was effector memory CD8+ T cells from blood. Source of these receptors: a human donor in good health. Both conserved end residues are part of each CDR3. The D gene is left open where the match is weak.

v_gene	d_gene	CDR3aa
TRBV4-3	.	CASSQVVGGRNTGELFF
TRBV4-2	TRBD2	CASSQETSGSYEQYF
TRBV15	.	CAQGGVNTGELFF
TRBV6-5	TRBD2	CASSYSSGRPDTQYF
TRBV20-1	TRBD1	CSARPFDRGDTGELFF
TRBV2	TRBD1	CASSSGTASTDTQYF
TRBV20-1	.	CSASPAVSSYNEQFF
TRBV20-1	TRBD2	CSAEQPGLETSEQYF
TRBV20-1	.	CSARQTDTEAFF
TRBV19	TRBD1	CASKTSGTGGFNYGYTF
TRBV6-1	TRBD2	CASSEALAGGADTQYF
TRBV4-3	.	CASSQGWQGTDTQYF
TRBV24-1	TRBD2	CATSGAGEVETQYF
TRBV5-4	TRBD1	CASSPESLGQNHNEQFF
TRBV2	.	CASSEAQGEAQETQYF
TRBV6-2/TRBV6-3	.	CASSPAEEVVEQYF
TRBV12-3/TRBV12-4	TRBD2	CASSLTPGLAGEQPRKQFF
TRBV20-1	.	CSAGLTTPQYF
TRBV15	TRBD2	CATSGGSEHNEQFF
TRBV20-1	.	CSAVEILASSTDTQYF
TRBV25-1	.	CATRDGNYGYTF
TRBV14	.	CASSQAGIGQYF
TRBV4-3	.	CASSSNGVTEAFF
TRBV20-1	TRBD2	CSATAGDINNEQFF
TRBV20-1	TRBD2	CSALADLTSYNEQFF
TRBV12-3/TRBV12-4	TRBD2	CASSYVTSGGVDEQFF
TRBV7-9	.	CASSLPYDSNYGYTF
TRBV4-2	.	CASSEQGVDEKLFF
TRBV19	TRBD2	CASSSTGTSGSDTQYF
TRBV6-2/TRBV6-3	.	CASSSTENQPQHF
TRBV7-9	.	CASSDTLREYSYNEQFF
TRBV20-1	.	CSARYGGEQETQYF
TRBV20-1	.	CSARDLWGAGNEQFF
TRBV28	.	CASQTGHEQYF
TRBV6-2/TRBV6-3	TRBD2	CASSGSGDYNEQFF
TRBV20-1	.	CSADDKGRGDSTEAFF
TRBV2	TRBD2	CASSEAAGGWNEQYF
TRBV29-1	.	CSVPPYRNNEQFF
TRBV13	TRBD2	CASSHRLAGERNEQFF
TRBV3-1	.	CASSQEGETGELFF
TRBV6-2/TRBV6-3	.	CASSSGYSNQPQHF
TRBV3-1	TRBD2	CASSQASGGQETQYF
TRBV9	TRBD2	CASSVGSGDTDTQYF
TRBV12-3/TRBV12-4	TRBD2	CASSLRGEVTDTQYF
TRBV20-1	.	CSLIPPGVIRDTQYF
TRBV20-1	.	CSASGQENTEAFF
TRBV20-1	.	CSGGGEREQFF
TRBV7-9	.	CASSPSYHVQPQHF
TRBV6-1	.	CASSESEGTNEKLFF
TRBV28	.	CASSLHRENTEAFF
TRBV6-4	TRBD2	CASSDSSGRATDTQYF
TRBV30	TRBD1	CAWSVQVWDRHNQPQHF
TRBV6-2/TRBV6-3	.	CASRGLNQPQHF
TRBV28	.	CASADEGSQPQHF
TRBV20-1	TRBD1	CSARFPGGQETQYF